This T cell receptor (beta chain) is drawn from a study of spatial heterogeneity in lung cancer. Overall study context: Untreated early-stage non-small cell lung cancer patients, over 55 in total, were the donors.

Germline CDR1 is SEHNR and CDR2 is FQNEAQ (reference sequence). The CDR3 has 13 residues. V was cut by 5 bases and J by 7 bases, with 12 bases left in between. TCRdb processed the 5' RACE reads anew with MiXCR; each CDR3 protein has one entry. The sample lists about 46,000 distinct CDR3 sequences; roughly 12% were seen once. Time point in this sample: blood at routine non-recurrence follow-up after resection. This clonotype was detected ten times or more. The V gene is TRBV7-9, the J gene TRBJ2-1; D is possibly TRBD1 (6 bases). The TCR comes from a male donor with early-stage non-small cell lung cancer. Here the sequenced sample was PBMCs, taken at follow-up. This CDR3 reads CASSRKTGNEQFF. CDR3 sequence (DNA): TGTGCCAGCAGCCGCAAAACAGGGAATGAGCAGTTCTTC.